This T cell receptor (beta chain) was captured by sequencing in a study of blood T cell repertoires in COVID-19. For the study at large: Collection of acute and convalescent COVID-19 samples took place in the United States, Italy and Spain. Sample material is recorded as cDNA or gDNA derived from T cells, B-cell-depleted T cells, or PBMCs.

Authors' processing steps: Quantification of nucleated cells was approximated via reference gene primer amplification. Here immunoSEQ multiplex PCR was the method, and the copy in TCRdb shows in-frame clones only, minus some. V, J and clone size reflect that table, while D and trimming were determined from the DNA. The sample holds tens of thousands of clones, approximately 79% seen once. This CDR3 comprises 16 residues. The germline V gene encodes CDR1 SGHTA and CDR2 FQGNSA. J was trimmed by 0 bases and V by 4 bases; bases with no gene match: 6. Source material: peripheral blood. The rearrangement links TRBV7-2 to TRBJ1-3; 7 bases fit TRBD1. This clonotype was sampled from a human donor with acute or convalescent COVID-19. The donor label of this sample is uncertain. The CDR3 sequence is CASSSQGGLSGNTIYF. In DNA, the CDR3 is TGTGCCAGCAGCTCTCAGGGGGGTCTCTCTGGAAACACCATATATTTT.